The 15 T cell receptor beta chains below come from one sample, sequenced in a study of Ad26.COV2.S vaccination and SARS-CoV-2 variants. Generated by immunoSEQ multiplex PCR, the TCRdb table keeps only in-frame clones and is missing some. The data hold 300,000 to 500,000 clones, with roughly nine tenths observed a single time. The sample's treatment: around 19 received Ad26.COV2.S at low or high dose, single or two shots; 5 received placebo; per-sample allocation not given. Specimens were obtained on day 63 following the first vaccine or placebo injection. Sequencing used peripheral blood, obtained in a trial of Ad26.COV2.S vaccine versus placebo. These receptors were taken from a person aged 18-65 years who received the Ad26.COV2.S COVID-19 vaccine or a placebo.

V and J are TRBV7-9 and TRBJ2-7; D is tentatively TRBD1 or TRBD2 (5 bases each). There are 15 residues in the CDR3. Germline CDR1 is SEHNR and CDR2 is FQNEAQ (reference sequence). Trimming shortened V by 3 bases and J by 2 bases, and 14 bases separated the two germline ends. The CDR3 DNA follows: TGTGCCAGCAGCTTTCTTGGGGGTAAGCCCTACGAGCAGTACTTC. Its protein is CASSFLGGKPYEQYF.

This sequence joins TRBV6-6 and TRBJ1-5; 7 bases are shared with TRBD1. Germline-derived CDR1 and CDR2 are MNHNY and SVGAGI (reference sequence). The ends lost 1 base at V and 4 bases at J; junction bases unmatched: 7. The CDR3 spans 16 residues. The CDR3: CASSYFRDSGNQPQHF. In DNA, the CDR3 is TGTGCCAGCAGTTACTTCCGGGACAGCGGGAATCAGCCCCAGCATTTT.

The CDR3 DNA reads TGTGCCAGCAGCCCAAGAGGATTTTCTGGGGCCAACGTCCTGACTTTC. Its protein product is CASSPRGFSGANVLTF. This chain uses TRBV7-2 with TRBJ2-6; unclear D gene. Trimming removed 5 bases from V and 1 base from J, with 12 bases in between. The CDR3 contains 16 residues. In germline, CDR1 is SGHTA, CDR2 FQGNSA.

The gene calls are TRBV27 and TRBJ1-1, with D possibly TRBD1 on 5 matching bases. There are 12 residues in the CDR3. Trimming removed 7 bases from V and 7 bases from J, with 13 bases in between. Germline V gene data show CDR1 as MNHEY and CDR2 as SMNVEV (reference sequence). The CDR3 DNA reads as TGTGCCAGCAAAGGATGGAGGGGTGAAGCTTTCTTT. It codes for CASKGWRGEAFF.

The CDR3: CASSRQYNSPLHF. In nucleotides, the CDR3 is TGTGCCAGCAGCCGACAGTATAATTCACCCCTCCACTTT. This chain connects TRBV12-3 or TRBV12-4 to TRBJ1-6, with D possibly matching TRBD1 (5 bases). The CDR3 extends over 13 amino acids. V was clipped by 6 bases and J by 4 bases, with 7 bases between them.

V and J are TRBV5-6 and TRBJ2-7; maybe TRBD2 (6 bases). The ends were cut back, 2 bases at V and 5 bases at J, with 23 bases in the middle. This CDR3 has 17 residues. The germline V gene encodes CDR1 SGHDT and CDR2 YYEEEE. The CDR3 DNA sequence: TGTGCCAGCAGCTTTCGAACGCCCCTCGGGGGAAACAACGAGCAGTACTTC. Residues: CASSFRTPLGGNNEQYF.

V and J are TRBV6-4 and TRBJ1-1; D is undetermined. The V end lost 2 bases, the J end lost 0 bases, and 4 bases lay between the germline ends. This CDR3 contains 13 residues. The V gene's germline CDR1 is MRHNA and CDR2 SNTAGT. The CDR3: CASSDELNTEAFF. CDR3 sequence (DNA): TGTGCCAGCAGTGACGAACTGAACACTGAAGCTTTCTTT.

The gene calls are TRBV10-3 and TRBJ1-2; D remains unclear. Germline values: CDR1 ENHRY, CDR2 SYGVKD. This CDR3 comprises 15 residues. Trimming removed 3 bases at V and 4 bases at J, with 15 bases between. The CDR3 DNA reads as TGTGCCATCAGTGACGGCCCTGGGCTTACCTATGGCTACACCTTC. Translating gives CAISDGPGLTYGYTF.

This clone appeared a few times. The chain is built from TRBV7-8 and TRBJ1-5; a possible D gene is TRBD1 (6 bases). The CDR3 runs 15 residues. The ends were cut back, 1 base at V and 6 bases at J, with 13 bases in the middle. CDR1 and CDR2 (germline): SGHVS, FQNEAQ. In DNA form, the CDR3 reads TGTGCCAGCAGCTTAGACAGGGCTCGGGGTCAGCCCCAGCATTTT. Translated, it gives CASSLDRARGQPQHF.

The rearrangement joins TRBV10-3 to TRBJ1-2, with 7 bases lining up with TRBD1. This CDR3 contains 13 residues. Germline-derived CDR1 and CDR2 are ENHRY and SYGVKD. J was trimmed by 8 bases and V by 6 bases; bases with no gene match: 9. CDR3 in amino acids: CAISPDRTSGYTF. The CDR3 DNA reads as TGTGCCATCAGCCCGGACAGGACGTCCGGCTACACCTTC.

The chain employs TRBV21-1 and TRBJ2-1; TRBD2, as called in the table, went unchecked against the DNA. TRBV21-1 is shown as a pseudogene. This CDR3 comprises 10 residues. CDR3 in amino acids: CASPGDEQFF. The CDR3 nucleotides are TGTGCCAGCCCGGGGGATGAGCAGTTCTTC.

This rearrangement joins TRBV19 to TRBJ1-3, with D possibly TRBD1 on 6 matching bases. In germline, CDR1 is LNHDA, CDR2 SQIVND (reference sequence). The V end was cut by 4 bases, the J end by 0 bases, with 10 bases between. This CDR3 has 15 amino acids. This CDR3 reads CASSTSDSSGNTIYF. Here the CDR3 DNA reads TGTGCCAGTAGTACTTCGGACAGCTCTGGAAACACCATATATTTT.

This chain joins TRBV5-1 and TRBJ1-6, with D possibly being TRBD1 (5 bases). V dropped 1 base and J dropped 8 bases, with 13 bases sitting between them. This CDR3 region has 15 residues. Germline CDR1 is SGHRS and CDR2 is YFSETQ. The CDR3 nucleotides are TGCGCCAGCAGCTTGACCGGGACGCCGGATTCACCCCTCCACTTT. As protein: CASSLTGTPDSPLHF.

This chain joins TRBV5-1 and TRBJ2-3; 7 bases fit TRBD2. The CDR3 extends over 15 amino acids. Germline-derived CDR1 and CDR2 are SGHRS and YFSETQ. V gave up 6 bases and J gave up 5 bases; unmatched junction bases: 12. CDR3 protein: CASTSIPAGRDTQYF. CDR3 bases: TGCGCCAGCACGTCGATTCCAGCGGGGAGAGATACGCAGTATTTT.

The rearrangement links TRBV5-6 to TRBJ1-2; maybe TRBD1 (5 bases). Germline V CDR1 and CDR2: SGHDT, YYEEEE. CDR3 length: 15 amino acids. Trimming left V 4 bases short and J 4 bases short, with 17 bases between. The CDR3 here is CASSPLGGGSYGYTF. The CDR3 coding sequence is TGTGCCAGCAGCCCCCTTGGCGGGGGAAGCTATGGCTACACCTTC.